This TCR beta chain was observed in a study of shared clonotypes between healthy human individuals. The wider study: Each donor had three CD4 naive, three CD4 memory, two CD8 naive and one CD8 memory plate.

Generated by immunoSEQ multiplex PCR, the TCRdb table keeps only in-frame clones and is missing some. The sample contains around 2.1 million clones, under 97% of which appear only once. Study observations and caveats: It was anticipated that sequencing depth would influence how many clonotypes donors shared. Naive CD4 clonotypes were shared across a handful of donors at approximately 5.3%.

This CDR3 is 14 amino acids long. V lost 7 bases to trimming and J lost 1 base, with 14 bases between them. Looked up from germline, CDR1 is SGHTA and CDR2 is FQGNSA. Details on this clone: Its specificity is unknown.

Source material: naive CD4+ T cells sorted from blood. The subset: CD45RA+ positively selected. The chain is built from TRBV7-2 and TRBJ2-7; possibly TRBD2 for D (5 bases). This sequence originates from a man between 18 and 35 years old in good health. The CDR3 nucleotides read TGTGCCAGCACCTTGGGGAGCAGTTCCTACGAGCAGTACTTC. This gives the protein CASTLGSSSYEQYF.